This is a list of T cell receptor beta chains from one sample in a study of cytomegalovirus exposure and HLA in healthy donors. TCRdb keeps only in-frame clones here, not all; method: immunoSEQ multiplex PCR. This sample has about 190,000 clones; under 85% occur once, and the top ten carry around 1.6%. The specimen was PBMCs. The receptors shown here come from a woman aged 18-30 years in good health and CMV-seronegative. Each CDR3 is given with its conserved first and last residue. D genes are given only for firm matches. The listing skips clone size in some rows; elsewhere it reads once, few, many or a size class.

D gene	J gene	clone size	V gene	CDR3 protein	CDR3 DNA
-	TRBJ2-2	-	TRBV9	CASSVVTNTGELFF	TGTGCCAGCAGCGTAGTTACGAACACCGGGGAGCTGTTTTTT
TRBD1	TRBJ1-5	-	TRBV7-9	CASSSTGQGGYSNQPQHF	TGTGCCAGCAGTTCTACCGGGCAGGGGGGATATAGCAATCAGCCCCAGCATTTT
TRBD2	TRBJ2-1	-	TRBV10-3	CATGLAGSYNEQFF	TGTGCCACTGGACTAGCGGGGTCATACAATGAGCAGTTCTTC
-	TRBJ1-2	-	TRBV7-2	CASSPPGGAYGYTF	TGTGCCAGCAGCCCTCCGGGGGGGGCCTATGGCTACACCTTC
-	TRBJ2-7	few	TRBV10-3	CAISESSGDKQQYF	TGTGCCATCAGTGAGTCGTCGGGAGATAAGCAGCAGTACTTC
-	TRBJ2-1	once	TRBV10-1	CASSDGRIPSYNEQFF	TGCGCCAGCAGTGATGGGAGAATTCCCTCCTACAATGAGCAGTTCTTC
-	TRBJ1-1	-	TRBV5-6	CASSLGQIMNTEAFF	TGTGCCAGCAGCTTGGGTCAAATCATGAACACTGAAGCTTTCTTT
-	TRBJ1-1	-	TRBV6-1	CASSAPPGGNTEAFF	TGTGCCAGCAGTGCCCCCCCGGGGGGAAACACTGAAGCTTTCTTT
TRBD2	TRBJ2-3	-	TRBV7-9	CASSLAAGATDTQYF	TGTGCCAGCAGCTTAGCAGCGGGGGCGACAGATACGCAGTATTTT
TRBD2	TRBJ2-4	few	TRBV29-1	CSVSSSGSSTMYF	TGCAGCGTTTCCAGTAGCGGGAGCAGTACGATGTACTTC
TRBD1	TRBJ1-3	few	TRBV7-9	CASSVLGQGLPSGNTIYF	TGTGCCAGCAGCGTCTTGGGACAGGGGTTACCCTCTGGAAACACCATATATTTT
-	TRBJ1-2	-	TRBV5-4	CASSLPGANYGYTF	TGTGCCAGCAGCTTGCCAGGGGCTAACTATGGCTACACCTTC
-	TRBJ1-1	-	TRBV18	CASSPAGGDTEAFF	TGTGCCAGCTCCCCCGCCGGGGGTGACACTGAAGCTTTCTTT
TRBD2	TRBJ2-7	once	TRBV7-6	CASSALVRTSDPYEQYF	TGTGCCAGCAGCGCACTAGTCCGGACTAGCGATCCCTACGAGCAGTACTTC
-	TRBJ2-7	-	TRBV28	CASRDFGSSYEQYF	TGTGCCAGCAGGGATTTTGGGAGCTCCTACGAGCAGTACTTC
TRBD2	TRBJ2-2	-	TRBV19	CASSKIPSGSGTGELFF	TGTGCCAGTAGCAAGATACCTAGCGGGAGCGGCACCGGGGAGCTGTTTTTT
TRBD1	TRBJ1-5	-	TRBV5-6	CASSSGQGQPQHF	TGTGCCAGCAGCTCGGGACAGGGACAGCCCCAGCATTTT
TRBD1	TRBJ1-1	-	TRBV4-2	CASSQGDRPNTEAFF	TGTGCCAGCAGCCAAGGGGACAGGCCGAACACTGAAGCTTTCTTT
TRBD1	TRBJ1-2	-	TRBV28	CASKRSGTGAANYGYTF	TGTGCCAGCAAGCGGTCCGGGACAGGGGCCGCTAACTATGGCTACACCTTC
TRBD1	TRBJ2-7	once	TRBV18	CASSPRRQGTYEQYF	TGTGCCAGCTCACCACGGAGACAGGGAACCTACGAGCAGTACTTC
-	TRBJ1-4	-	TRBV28	CASSLVSKNEKLFF	TGTGCCAGCAGTTTGGTCAGTAAAAATGAAAAACTGTTTTTT
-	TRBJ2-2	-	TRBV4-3	CASSQDEGSYTGELFF	TGCGCCAGCAGCCAAGATGAAGGGAGTTACACCGGGGAGCTGTTTTTT
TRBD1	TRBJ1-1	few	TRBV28	CASSQDRDTEAFF	TGTGCCAGCAGCCAAGACAGGGACACTGAAGCTTTCTTT
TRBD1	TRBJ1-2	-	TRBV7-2	CASSLEGAPYGYTF	TGTGCCAGCAGCTTGGAGGGGGCACCCTATGGCTACACCTTC
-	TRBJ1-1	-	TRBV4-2	CASSQGPMNTEAFF	TGTGCCAGCAGCCAAGGGCCGATGAACACTGAAGCTTTCTTT
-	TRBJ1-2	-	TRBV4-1	CASSQDRSGNYGYTF	TGCGCCAGCAGCCAAGATAGGTCGGGGAACTATGGCTACACCTTC
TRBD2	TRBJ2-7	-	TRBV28	CASSSTSLYEQYF	TGTGCCAGCAGTTCGACTAGCCTCTACGAGCAGTACTTC
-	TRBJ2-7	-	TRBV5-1	CASSLLHEQYF	TGCGCCAGCAGCTTGCTTCACGAGCAGTACTTC